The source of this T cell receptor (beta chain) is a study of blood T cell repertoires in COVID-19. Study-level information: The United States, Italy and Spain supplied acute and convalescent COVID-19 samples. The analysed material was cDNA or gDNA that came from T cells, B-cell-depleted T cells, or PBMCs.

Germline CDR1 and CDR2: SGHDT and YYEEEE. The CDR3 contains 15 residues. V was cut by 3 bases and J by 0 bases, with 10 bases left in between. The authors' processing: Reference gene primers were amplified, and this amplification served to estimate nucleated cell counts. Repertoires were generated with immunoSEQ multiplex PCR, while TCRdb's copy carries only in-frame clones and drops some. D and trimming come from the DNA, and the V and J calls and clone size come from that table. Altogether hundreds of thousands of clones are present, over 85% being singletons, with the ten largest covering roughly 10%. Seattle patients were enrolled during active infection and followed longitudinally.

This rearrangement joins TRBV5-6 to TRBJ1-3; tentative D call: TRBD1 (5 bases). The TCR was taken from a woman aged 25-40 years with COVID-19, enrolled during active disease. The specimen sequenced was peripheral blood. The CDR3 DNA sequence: TGTGCCAGCAGCTCCTCGGGGGGCTCTGGAAACACCATATATTTT. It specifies CASSSSGGSGNTIYF.